Described below is a single TCR beta chain sequence and its context. Its antigen is still unknown. Nothing much larger sits one base from this clone, and base qualities are not available. One collaborating source in Seattle enrolled patients while the patients were actively infected and followed the patients over time throughout the course of disease. Whole blood was collected in K2EDTA tubes by collaborating institutions according to the institutions' own protocols. For TCRbeta analysis, collaborators shipped samples in one of three forms: frozen whole blood, isolated PBMCs, or DNA extracted from either of those sample types. The data belong to a study of blood T cell repertoires in COVID-19 (dated by TCRdb to 2018 to 2021). General notes on the study: Samples covering the acute and convalescent phases of COVID-19 were provided by collaborators in the United States, Italy and Spain. The prospective study material was composed of cDNA or gDNA derived from T cells, B-cell-depleted T cells, or PBMCs. Subjects who had been exposed to COVID-19, were actively infected with it, or had recovered from it provided the deeply sampled blood TCRbeta repertoires that made up the dataset. The repertoires were made available in a free public database intended to serve as a resource for research on the immune response to SARS-CoV-2. Samples came from the ongoing ImmuneRACE study (first 160 participants) plus 1,254 subjects from 6 global collaborators. Nearly every sample came with metadata listing a de-identified subject ID, COVID-19 status, age in years and sex. Where available, HLA class I and class II types were taken from metadata supplied by the sample provider and were not determined by assay-based typing.

CDR3 length: 17 amino acids, cysteine to phenylalanine. Of all the DNA, just the CDR3 is kept, 51 bases in frame from base 1. Germline trimming amounts to 4 bases on V and 5 bases on J, with 10 as the count of junction bases outside the gene matches. Sequences SGHTS (CDR1) and YDEGEE (CDR2) are obtained from the germline V gene. The immunoSEQ Assay, a bias-controlled multiplex PCR, was used to amplify TCRbeta CDR3 regions from genomic DNA. The original pipeline was this. Nucleated cell counts per sample were estimated from amplification of reference gene primers within the assay. To quantify the absolute abundance of each unique TCRbeta CDR3 rearrangement, sequence reads were collapsed and filtered. Productive Simpson clonality was computed per sample as the square root of Simpson's diversity index over productive rearrangements. What TCRdb holds here is the immuneACCESS table cut down to in-frame rearrangements. Part of the clones is not present; checked against another copy, under half of the missing clones reflect an unresolved V gene, and the others are unexplained. That table is the source of V, J and clone size, and D and trimming were worked out from the DNA. This sample holds about 370,000 clones; around 87% were observed only once. Clones ranked in the top ten supply less than 11% of the sample.

The investigation overall reported the following: The amount of clinical and demographic metadata varied by source and participant and was provided uncurated.

Material: peripheral blood. The receptor comes from a woman in her 30s with COVID-19, enrolled during active disease. Rearrangement joined TRBV5-8 to TRBJ2-1; 12 bases in between match TRBD2. The CDR3 protein sequence reads: CASSPRLLAGGNNEQFF. The sequenced DNA is TGTGCCAGCAGCCCCCGATTGCTAGCGGGAGGGAACAATGAGCAGTTCTTC.